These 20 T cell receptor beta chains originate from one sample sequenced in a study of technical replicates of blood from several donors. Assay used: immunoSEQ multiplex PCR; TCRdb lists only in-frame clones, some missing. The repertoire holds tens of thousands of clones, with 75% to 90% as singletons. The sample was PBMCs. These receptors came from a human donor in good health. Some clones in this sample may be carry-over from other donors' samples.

CDR3 nucleotide sequence: TGCGCCAGCAGCCAAGAAGAGGGACAGGGATATGGCTACACCTTC. Encoded protein: CASSQEEGQGYGYTF. This rearrangement joins TRBV4-3 to TRBJ1-2; 9 positions match TRBD1. Per the germline V gene, CDR1 is LGHNA and CDR2 is YSLEER. The CDR3 runs 15 residues. After removal of 0 bases from V and 5 bases from J, the junction contained 4 bases not matched to a gene.

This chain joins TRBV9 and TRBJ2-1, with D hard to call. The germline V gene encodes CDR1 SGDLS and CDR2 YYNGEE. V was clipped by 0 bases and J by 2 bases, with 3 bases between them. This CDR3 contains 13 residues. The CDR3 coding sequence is TGTGCCAGCAGCGTAGGAGCCTACAATGAGCAGTTCTTC. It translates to CASSVGAYNEQFF.

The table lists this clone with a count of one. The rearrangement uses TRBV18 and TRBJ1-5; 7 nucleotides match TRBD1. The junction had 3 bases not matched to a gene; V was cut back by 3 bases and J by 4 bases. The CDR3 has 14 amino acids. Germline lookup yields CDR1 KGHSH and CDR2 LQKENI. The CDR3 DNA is TGTGCCAGCTCACCTGGACAGGTAAATCAGCCCCAGCATTTT. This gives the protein CASSPGQVNQPQHF. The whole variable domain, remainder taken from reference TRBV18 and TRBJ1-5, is NAGVMQNPRHLVRRRGQEARLRCSPMKGHSHVYWYRQLPEEGLKFMVYLQKENIIDESGMPKERFSAEFPKEGPSILRIQQVVRGDSAAYFCASSPGQVNQPQHFGDGTRLSIL.

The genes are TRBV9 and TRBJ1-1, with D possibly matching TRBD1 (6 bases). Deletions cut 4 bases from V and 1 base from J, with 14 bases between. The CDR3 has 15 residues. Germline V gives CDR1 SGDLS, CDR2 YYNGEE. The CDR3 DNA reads TGTGCCAGCAGCCCAGCTCAGGGGAGGAACACTGAAGCTTTCTTT. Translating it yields CASSPAQGRNTEAFF. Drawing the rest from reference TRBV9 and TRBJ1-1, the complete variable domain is DSGVTQTPKHLITATGQRVTLRCSPRSGDLSVYWYQQSLDQGLQFLIQYYNGEERAKGNILERFSAQQFPDLHSELNLSSLELGDSALYFCASSPAQGRNTEAFFGQGTRLTVV.

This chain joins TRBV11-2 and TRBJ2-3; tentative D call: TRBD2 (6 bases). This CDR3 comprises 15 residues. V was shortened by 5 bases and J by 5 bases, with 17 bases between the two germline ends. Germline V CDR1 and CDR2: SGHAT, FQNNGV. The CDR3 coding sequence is TGTGCCAGCAGCAAAGACCTAGCGAGATTAGATACGCAGTATTTT. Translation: CASSKDLARLDTQYF.

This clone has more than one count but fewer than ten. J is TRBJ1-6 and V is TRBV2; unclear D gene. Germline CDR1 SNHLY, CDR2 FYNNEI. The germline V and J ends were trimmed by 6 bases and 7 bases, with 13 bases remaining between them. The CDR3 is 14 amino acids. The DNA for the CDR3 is TGTGCCAGCAGCGAATCGGGCGGGAATTCACCCCTCCACTTT. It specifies CASSESGGNSPLHF.

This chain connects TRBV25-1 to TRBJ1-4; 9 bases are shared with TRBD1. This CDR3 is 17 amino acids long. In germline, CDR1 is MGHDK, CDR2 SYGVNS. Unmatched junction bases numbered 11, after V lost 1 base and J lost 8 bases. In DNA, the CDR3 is TGTGCCAGCAGTGAATTCCACGGACAGGGGCGTGAAGAAAAACTGTTTTTT. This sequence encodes CASSEFHGQGREEKLFF.

The DNA for the CDR3 is TGTGCCAGCAGCCAAGACTCCTTCCTCAATTCACCCCTCCACTTT. Protein product: CASSQDSFLNSPLHF. The chain uses TRBV14 and TRBJ1-6; D is unclear. V was shortened by 0 bases and J by 7 bases, with 10 bases between the two germline ends. The CDR3 totals 15 residues. Germline V gene lookup returns CDR1 SGHDN and CDR2 FVKESK.

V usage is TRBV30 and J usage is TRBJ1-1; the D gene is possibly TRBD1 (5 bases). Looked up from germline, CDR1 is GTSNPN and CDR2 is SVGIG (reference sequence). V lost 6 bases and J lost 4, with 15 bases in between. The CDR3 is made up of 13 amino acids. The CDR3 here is CACLWGDGTEAFF. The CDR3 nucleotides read TGTGCCTGCCTATGGGGGGACGGCACTGAAGCTTTCTTT.

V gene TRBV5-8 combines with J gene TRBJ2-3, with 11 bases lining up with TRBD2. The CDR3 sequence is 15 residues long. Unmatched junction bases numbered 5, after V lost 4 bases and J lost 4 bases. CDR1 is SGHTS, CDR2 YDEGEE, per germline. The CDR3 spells CASSQRLAGPDTQYF. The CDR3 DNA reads TGTGCCAGCAGCCAGCGACTAGCGGGGCCAGATACGCAGTATTTT.

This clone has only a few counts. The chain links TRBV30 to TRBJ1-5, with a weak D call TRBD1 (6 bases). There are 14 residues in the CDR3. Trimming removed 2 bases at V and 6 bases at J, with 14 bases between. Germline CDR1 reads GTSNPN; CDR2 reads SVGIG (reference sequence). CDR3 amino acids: CAWSREQGGQPQHF. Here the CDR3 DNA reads TGTGCCTGGAGTCGGGAACAGGGCGGTCAGCCCCAGCATTTT.

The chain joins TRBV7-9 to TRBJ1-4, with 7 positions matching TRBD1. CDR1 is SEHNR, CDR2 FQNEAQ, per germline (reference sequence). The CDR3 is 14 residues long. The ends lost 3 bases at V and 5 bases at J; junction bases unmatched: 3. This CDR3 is CASSLTGLNEKLFF. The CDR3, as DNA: TGTGCCAGCAGCTTGACAGGGTTGAATGAAAAACTGTTTTTT.

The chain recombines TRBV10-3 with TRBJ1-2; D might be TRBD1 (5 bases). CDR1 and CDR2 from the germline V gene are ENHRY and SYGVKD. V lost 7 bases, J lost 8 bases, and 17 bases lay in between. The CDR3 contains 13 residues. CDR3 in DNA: TGTGCCATCACTGAAGCGGGGCTGAGCGGCTACACCTTC. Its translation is CAITEAGLSGYTF.

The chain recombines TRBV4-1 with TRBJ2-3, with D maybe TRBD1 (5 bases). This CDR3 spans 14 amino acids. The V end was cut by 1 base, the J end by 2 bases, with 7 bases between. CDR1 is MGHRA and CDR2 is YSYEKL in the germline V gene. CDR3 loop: CASSQGRATDTQYF. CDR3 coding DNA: TGCGCCAGCAGCCAAGGCAGGGCCACAGATACGCAGTATTTT.

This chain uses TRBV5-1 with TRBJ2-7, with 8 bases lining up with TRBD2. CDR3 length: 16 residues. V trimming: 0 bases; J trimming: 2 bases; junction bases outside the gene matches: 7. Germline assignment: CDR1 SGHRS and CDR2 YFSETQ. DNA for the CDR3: TGCGCCAGCAGCTTGGGCGTTAGCGGGGACCCCTACGAGCAGTACTTC. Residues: CASSLGVSGDPYEQYF.

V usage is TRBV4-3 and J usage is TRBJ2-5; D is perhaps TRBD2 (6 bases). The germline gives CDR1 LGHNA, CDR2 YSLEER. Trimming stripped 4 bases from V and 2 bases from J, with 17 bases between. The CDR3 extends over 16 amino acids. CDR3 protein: CASSRGLGTQQETQYF. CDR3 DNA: TGCGCCAGCAGCCGGGGGTTAGGGACTCAACAAGAGACCCAGTACTTC.

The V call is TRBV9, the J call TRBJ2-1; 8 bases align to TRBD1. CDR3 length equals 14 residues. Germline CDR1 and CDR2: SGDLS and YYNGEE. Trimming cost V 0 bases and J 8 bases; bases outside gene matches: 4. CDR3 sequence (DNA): TGTGCCAGCAGCGTAGTGCAGGGGGCATATGAGCAGTTCTTC. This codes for CASSVVQGAYEQFF.

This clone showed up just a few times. The CDR3 spells CASTPQGGGGAEQYF. As DNA, the CDR3 is TGTGCCAGCACCCCACAAGGCGGGGGAGGTGCCGAGCAGTACTTC. The genes are TRBV2 and TRBJ2-7; 7 nucleotides agree with TRBD2. The germline V gene has CDR1 SNHLY and CDR2 FYNNEI. The CDR3 has 15 amino acids. V was pared by 7 bases and J by 6 bases, with 15 bases of the junction left unmatched.

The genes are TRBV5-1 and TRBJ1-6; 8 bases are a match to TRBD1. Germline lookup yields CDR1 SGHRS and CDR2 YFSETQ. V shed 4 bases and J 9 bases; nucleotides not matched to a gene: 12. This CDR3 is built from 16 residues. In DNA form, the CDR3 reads TGCGCCAGCAGCCAAACAGGGGGGACGTTGAGTTCACCCCTCCACTTT. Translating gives CASSQTGGTLSSPLHF.

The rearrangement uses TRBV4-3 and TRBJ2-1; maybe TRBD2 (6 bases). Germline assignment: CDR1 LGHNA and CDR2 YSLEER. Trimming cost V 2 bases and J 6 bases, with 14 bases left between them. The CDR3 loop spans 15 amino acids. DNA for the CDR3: TGCGCCAGCAGCCAATTCAGTCACGGGGGCAATGAGCAGTTCTTC. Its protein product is CASSQFSHGGNEQFF.